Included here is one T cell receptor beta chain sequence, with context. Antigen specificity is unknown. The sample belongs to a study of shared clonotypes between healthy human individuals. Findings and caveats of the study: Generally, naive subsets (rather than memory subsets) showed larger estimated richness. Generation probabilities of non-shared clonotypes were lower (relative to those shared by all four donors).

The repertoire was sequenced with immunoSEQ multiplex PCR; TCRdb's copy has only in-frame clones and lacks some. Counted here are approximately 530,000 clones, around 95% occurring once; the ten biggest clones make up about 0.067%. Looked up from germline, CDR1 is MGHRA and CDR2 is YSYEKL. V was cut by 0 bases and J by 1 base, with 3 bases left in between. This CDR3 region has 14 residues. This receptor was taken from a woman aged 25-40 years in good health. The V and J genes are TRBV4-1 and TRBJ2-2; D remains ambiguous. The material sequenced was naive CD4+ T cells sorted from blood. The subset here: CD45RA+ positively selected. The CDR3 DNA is TGCGCCAGCAGCCAAGAGCGGAACACCGGGGAGCTGTTTTTT. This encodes CASSQERNTGELFF.